A selection of T cell receptor beta chains follows, all from one sample in a study of blood T cells in healthy people across ages. TCRdb re-analysed the 5' RACE reads in MiXCR, keeping a single row per CDR3 protein. The table lists hundreds of thousands of distinct CDR3 sequences, roughly 48% of them singletons. The sample taken for sequencing was blood. These receptor sequences come from a man older than 75 in good health. Both conserved end residues are part of each CDR3. D genes are given only for firm matches. Where a row states a size, it is once, few, many or the class of an expanded clone; other rows omit it.

j_call clone_size v_call d_call cdr3_aa cdr3_nt
TRBJ1-5 many TRBV6-5 . CASSLSQGINQPQHF TGTGCCAGCAGCCTCAGTCAGGGGATTAATCAGCCCCAGCATTTT
TRBJ1-4 . TRBV4-2 . CASSQEGGYEKLFF TGTGCCAGCAGCCAAGAAGGGGGTTACGAAAAACTGTTTTTT
TRBJ2-5 . TRBV3-1 . CASSPEVQETQYF TGTGCCAGCAGCCCTGAAGTCCAAGAGACCCAGTACTTC
TRBJ2-4 . TRBV9 . CASSSHRTWAKNIQYF TGTGCCAGCAGCTCCCACCGGACGTGGGCCAAAAACATTCAGTACTTC
TRBJ2-3 . TRBV7-7 TRBD2 CASSSPILAGGSTDTQYF TGTGCCAGCAGCTCACCGATCCTAGCGGGGGGGAGCACAGATACGCAGTATTTT
TRBJ2-5 . TRBV7-2 TRBD1 CASSLGPPTGGIETQYF TGTGCCAGCAGCTTAGGGCCCCCCACAGGGGGCATCGAGACCCAGTACTTC
TRBJ2-2 . TRBV5-6 . CASSLVKVSGFYTGELFF TGTGCCAGCAGCTTGGTGAAGGTCTCAGGGTTTTACACCGGGGAGCTGTTTTTT
TRBJ2-3 many TRBV4-3 . CASSQDHGRFAQYF TGCGCCAGCAGCCAAGATCATGGCCGTTTTGCGCAGTATTTT
TRBJ2-6 . TRBV29-1 TRBD1 CSVGSGTGESNVLTF TGCAGCGTTGGATCGGGGACAGGGGAATCCAACGTCCTGACTTTC
TRBJ2-2 . TRBV6-1 TRBD2 CAAQRSLAANTGELFF TGTGCCGCCCAACGTTCACTAGCGGCGAACACCGGGGAGCTGTTTTTT
TRBJ1-2 . TRBV6-6 . CASKGQLNYGYTF TGTGCCAGCAAGGGACAACTAAACTATGGCTACACCTTC
TRBJ2-3 . TRBV20-1 . CSAVEGYGTDTQYF TGCAGTGCCGTGGAAGGGTACGGCACAGATACGCAGTATTTT
TRBJ2-1 . TRBV4-3 TRBD2 CTSSQDTSGRGNEQFF TGCACCAGCAGCCAAGATACCAGCGGGAGAGGGAATGAGCAGTTCTTC
TRBJ1-1 . TRBV25-1 . CASSDVNRPATEAFF TGTGCCAGCAGTGATGTAAACAGGCCGGCCACTGAAGCTTTCTTT
TRBJ2-1 few TRBV25-1 . CASSHGGVGTTYNEQFF TGTGCCAGCAGCCATGGTGGAGTTGGGACCACCTACAATGAGCAGTTCTTC
TRBJ2-3 few TRBV7-3 . CASSSGTFPTDTQYF TGTGCCAGCAGCTCCGGGACGTTCCCAACAGATACGCAGTATTTT
TRBJ2-7 few TRBV10-3 TRBD2 CDGGWRCEQYF TGTGACGGGGGGTGGAGGTGCGAGCAGTACTTC
TRBJ2-7 . TRBV11-2 . CASIFSGTHAYEQYF TGTGCCAGCATCTTTTCCGGGACACATGCCTACGAGCAGTACTTC
TRBJ2-5 few TRBV7-2 . CASSHDSQETQYF TGTGCCAGCAGCCATGACAGCCAAGAGACCCAGTACTTC
TRBJ2-1 once TRBV5-1 . CASSLATAGYNEQFF TGCGCCAGCAGCTTGGCCACAGCGGGCTACAATGAGCAGTTCTTC
TRBJ2-5 . TRBV7-2 . CASSRSGQLLNEQYF TGTGCCAGCAGCCGAAGCGGGCAGTTACTCAATGAGCAGTACTTC
TRBJ2-1 . TRBV20-1 . CSARDGGNEQFF TGCAGTGCTAGAGATGGTGGCAATGAGCAGTTCTTC
TRBJ2-7 . TRBV7-2 . CASSLEGLAYEQYF TGTGCCAGCAGCTTAGAGGGTCTCGCCTACGAGCAGTACTTC
TRBJ2-7 . TRBV7-2 TRBD2 CASSLYYVSGTYEQYF TGTGCCAGCAGCTTATATTACGTTAGCGGGACCTACGAGCAGTACTTC
TRBJ2-7 . TRBV7-8 TRBD2 CASSPAGLAGDEQYF TGTGCCAGCAGCCCAGCAGGACTAGCGGGAGACGAGCAGTACTTC
TRBJ2-5 . TRBV20-1 . CSGRQETQYF TGCAGTGGCCGACAAGAGACCCAGTACTTC
TRBJ2-5 . TRBV7-2 . CASSETNGRTQYF TGTGCCAGCAGCGAAACTAATGGGCGGACCCAGTACTTC
TRBJ1-1 . TRBV28 . CASSFLSRGANTEAFF TGTGCCAGCAGTTTTCTATCGAGAGGGGCGAACACTGAAGCTTTCTTT
TRBJ1-5 few TRBV29-1 . CSVGEGWGQPQHF TGCAGCGTTGGGGAGGGTTGGGGACAGCCCCAGCATTTT
TRBJ1-4 many TRBV6-6 . CASSTREVEEKLFF TGTGCCAGCAGTACTAGGGAGGTGGAGGAAAAACTGTTTTTT
TRBJ2-5 . TRBV6-2/TRBV6-3 TRBD1 CASSFNEQGTYQETQYF TGTGCCAGCAGTTTCAATGAACAGGGGACCTACCAAGAGACCCAGTACTTC
TRBJ2-5 . TRBV4-3 . CASSQDGALFNEQYF TGCGCCAGCAGCCAAGATGGGGCTCTATTCAATGAGCAGTACTTC
TRBJ2-7 few TRBV7-8 TRBD1 CASSPDRDRYEQYF TGTGCCAGCAGCCCCGACAGGGATCGCTACGAGCAGTACTTC
TRBJ1-4 few TRBV15 . CATKSYGTNEKLFF TGTGCCACGAAATCGTACGGGACTAATGAAAAACTGTTTTTT
TRBJ1-1 . TRBV2 . CASSEGVAEAFF TGTGCCAGCAGTGAGGGCGTCGCTGAAGCTTTCTTT
TRBJ2-5 few TRBV6-5 . CASSSGGRGETQYF TGTGCCAGCAGTTCAGGAGGGCGGGGAGAGACCCAGTACTTC
TRBJ2-7 few TRBV6-2/TRBV6-3 . CASSYIRDEQYF TGTGCCAGCAGTTACATCAGGGACGAGCAGTACTTC
TRBJ1-4 . TRBV7-2 . CASRPGPATNEKLFF TGTGCCAGCCGGCCGGGCCCCGCAACTAATGAAAAACTGTTTTTT
TRBJ2-5 . TRBV7-3 . CASSLSAGIQETQYF TGTGCCAGCAGCTTGAGCGCGGGAATCCAAGAGACCCAGTACTTC
TRBJ1-2 . TRBV28 . CVSRTTSNYGYTF TGTGTCAGCAGGACGACATCTAACTATGGCTACACCTTC
TRBJ2-1 . TRBV4-1 . CASSLPWAGTSRSNEQFF TGCGCCAGCAGCCTCCCCTGGGCGGGGACGAGCAGAAGCAATGAGCAGTTCTTC
TRBJ2-1 . TRBV27 TRBD1 CASSLLAGQGYNEQFF TGTGCCAGCAGTCTTCTTGCAGGACAGGGGTACAATGAGCAGTTCTTC
TRBJ1-2 . TRBV29-1 TRBD1 CSGGQDNGYTF TGCAGCGGAGGACAGGATAATGGCTACACCTTC
TRBJ2-7 . TRBV10-3 TRBD2 CAVSPTSLHEQYF TGTGCCGTCAGTCCGACTAGCTTACACGAGCAGTACTTC
TRBJ2-3 few TRBV6-2/TRBV6-3 TRBD2 CASRIGLVTDTQYF TGTGCCAGCAGAATAGGACTAGTCACAGATACGCAGTATTTT
TRBJ2-3 . TRBV7-2 TRBD1 CASSSQKSGQGATDTQYF TGTGCCAGCAGCTCTCAAAAGTCGGGACAGGGGGCTACTGATACGCAGTATTTT
TRBJ1-2 few TRBV7-2 TRBD1 CASNLVGGQGAGYGYTF TGTGCCAGCAACTTAGTTGGGGGACAGGGGGCCGGCTATGGCTACACCTTC
TRBJ2-1 . TRBV24-1 . CATSGGGSYNEQFF TGTGCCACCAGTGGAGGGGGCTCCTACAATGAGCAGTTCTTC
TRBJ2-3 . TRBV9 TRBD2 CASSAERLAGGHTDTQYF TGTGCCAGCAGCGCCGAGCGGCTAGCGGGGGGGCATACAGATACGCAGTATTTT
TRBJ1-5 . TRBV6-2/TRBV6-3 . CTSGSGEDLRGQPQHF TGTACCAGCGGTAGTGGGGAAGATCTTAGAGGGCAGCCCCAGCATTTT
TRBJ2-1 . TRBV25-1 . CASSPSIEQFF TGTGCCAGCAGCCCTTCGATTGAGCAGTTCTTC
TRBJ2-4 . TRBV6-6 TRBD1 CASSGGQGLNIQYF TGTGCCAGCAGTGGCGGACAGGGGTTAAACATTCAGTACTTC
TRBJ2-5 . TRBV18 . CASSPPWPEETQYF TGTGCCAGCTCACCACCCTGGCCGGAAGAGACCCAGTACTTC
TRBJ2-3 . TRBV29-1 . CSVDGGDTQYF TGCAGCGTTGATGGGGGAGATACGCAGTATTTT
TRBJ2-3 . TRBV20-1 . CSAPRADGTDTQYF TGCAGTGCTCCTAGGGCGGACGGCACAGATACGCAGTATTTT
TRBJ2-5 . TRBV5-1 . CASARDSQETQYF TGCGCCAGTGCGCGGGACTCCCAAGAGACCCAGTACTTC